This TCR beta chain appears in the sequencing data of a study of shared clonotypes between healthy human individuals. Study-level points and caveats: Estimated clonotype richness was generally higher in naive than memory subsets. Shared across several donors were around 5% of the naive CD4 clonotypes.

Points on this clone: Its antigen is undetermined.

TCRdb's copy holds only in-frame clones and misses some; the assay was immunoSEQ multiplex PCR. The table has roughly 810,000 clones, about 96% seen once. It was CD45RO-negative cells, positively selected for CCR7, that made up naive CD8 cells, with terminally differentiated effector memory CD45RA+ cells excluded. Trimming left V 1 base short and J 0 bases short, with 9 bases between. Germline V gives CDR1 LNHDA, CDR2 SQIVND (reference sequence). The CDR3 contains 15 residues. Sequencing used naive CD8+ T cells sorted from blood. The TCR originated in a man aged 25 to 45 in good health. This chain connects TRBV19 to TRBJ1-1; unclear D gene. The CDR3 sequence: CASSIVPGMNTEAFF. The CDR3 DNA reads TGTGCCAGTAGTATAGTCCCGGGGATGAACACTGAAGCTTTCTTT.